These 28 T cell receptor beta chains originate from one sample sequenced in a study of response to subunit inactivated influenza vaccine (dated by TCRdb to between 2018 and 2020). The library was generated by RT-PCR. TCRdb records Illumina HiSeq 2500 as the sequencer. In-frame beta chains were kept once TCRdb had trimmed the public reads at Q25 with fastp and called clones with MiXCR. Rows merge per CDR3 protein into single entries with the most common DNA and genes. This sample lists 400,000 to 650,000 distinct CDR3 sequences; roughly 7.9% were detected once. Of the sample, around 13% falls within the top ten clones. Source: PBMCs from blood, taken 23 to 25 months after vaccination. The receptors come from a man aged 50-75 years who received an inactivated influenza vaccine. Donor details come from another sample of the same person, matched by shared clones.

In this sample, this clonotype turned up many times. V is TRBV2 and J is TRBJ1-1; no clear D. Germline CDR1 is SNHLY and CDR2 is FYNNEI. CDR3 length: 18 residues. Deletions cut 1 base from V and 2 bases from J, with 20 bases between. The CDR3 DNA follows: TGTGCCAGCAGTGAAGGTTTTTGGCGGTCCGCTCGAAACACTGAAGCTTTCTTT. It encodes CASSEGFWRSARNTEAFF.

The sample holds a few counts of this clonotype. The chain uses TRBV11-2 and TRBJ2-1; D remains ambiguous. CDR3 size: 16 residues. The germline CDR1 and CDR2 sequences are SGHAT and FQNNGV. The V gene lost 2 bases and the J gene lost 10 bases, with 21 bases spanning the gap. CDR3 bases: TGTGCCAGCAGCTTAAACAGTCTTCCCCGGAACGGAGAGCAGTTCTTC. It translates to CASSLNSLPRNGEQFF.

In this sample, this clonotype turned up a few times. The genes are TRBV10-2 and TRBJ1-2, with D perhaps matching TRBD1 (5 bases). The CDR3 is 14 residues long. Looked up from germline, CDR1 is WSHSY and CDR2 is SAAADI. Trimming stripped 10 bases from V and 1 base from J, with 16 bases between. The CDR3 reads CATGATADNYGYTF. The CDR3 nucleotides are TGCGCCACCGGGGCGACAGCCGATAACTATGGCTACACCTTC.

The rearrangement links TRBV20-1 to TRBJ2-1; possibly TRBD2 for D (7 bases). This CDR3 region has 13 residues. From germline, CDR1 is DFQATT and CDR2 SNEGSKA (reference sequence). V lost 3 bases to trimming and J lost 6 bases, with 12 bases between them. The CDR3 loop is CSASWGGLNEQFF. The DNA of the CDR3 is TGCAGTGCTAGCTGGGGGGGCCTCAATGAGCAGTTCTTC.

This clonotype appeared a few times. The chain is built from TRBV20-1 and TRBJ2-7; TRBD1 might be the D (5 bases). The CDR3 spans 15 residues. The V and J ends lost 3 bases and 5 bases respectively, with 20 bases between them. Germline V gene sequence: CDR1 DFQATT, CDR2 SNEGSKA (reference sequence). The CDR3 loop reads CSASGALARANEQYF. The CDR3 DNA follows: TGCAGTGCTAGTGGGGCCCTTGCTAGGGCCAACGAGCAGTACTTC.

This clonotype was seen a handful of times. This chain uses TRBV2 with TRBJ2-3; D remains ambiguous. V dropped 9 bases and J dropped 9 bases, with 19 bases sitting between them. The germline gives CDR1 SNHLY, CDR2 FYNNEI. The CDR3 runs to 13 residues. The chain's CDR3 is CASVEGPPGTQYF. Here the CDR3 DNA reads TGTGCCAGTGTCGAAGGGCCCCCTGGGACGCAGTATTTT.

This clonotype was recorded many times. The J gene is TRBJ2-3, the V gene TRBV10-3; no definite D call. The CDR3 contains 16 residues. Trimming removed 10 bases at V and 1 base at J, with 21 bases between. Germline V lookup: CDR1 ENHRY, CDR2 SYGVKD. The CDR3 DNA reads as TGTGCCACCTGTGTTAGTCCGCAGACTGGCACAGATACGCAGTATTTT. Protein product: CATCVSPQTGTDTQYF.

In this sample, this clonotype turned up many times. V is TRBV12-3 or TRBV12-4 and J is TRBJ2-2; 8 nucleotides line up with TRBD2. The J segment lost 6 bases and the V segment lost 10 bases, leaving 10 bases of the junction unmatched. The CDR3 runs to 14 residues. The CDR3 sequence: CATAGTSVPGELFF. Here the CDR3 DNA reads TGTGCCACCGCCGGGACTAGTGTCCCCGGGGAGCTGTTTTTT.

The chain combines TRBV10-3 with TRBJ1-1; a possible D gene is TRBD1 (6 bases). Trimming took off 4 bases at V and 2 bases at J, with 14 bases between the two ends. Germline V gene data show CDR1 as ENHRY and CDR2 as SYGVKD. This CDR3 spans 15 amino acids. The CDR3 reads CAISGTTGGNTEAFF. DNA of the CDR3: TGTGCCATCAGTGGGACGACAGGAGGAAACACTGAAGCTTTCTTT.

In its sample, this clonotype was seen many times. This chain connects TRBV6-2 or TRBV6-3 to TRBJ2-1; 12 nucleotides line up with TRBD1. J was trimmed by 6 bases and V by 4 bases; bases with no gene match: 4. From germline, CDR1 is MNHEY and CDR2 SVGEGT. The CDR3 is made up of 15 amino acids. DNA of the CDR3: TGTGCCAGCAGTTTGGGACAGGGGGCGATCAATGAGCAGTTCTTC. Its protein product is CASSLGQGAINEQFF.

The chain employs TRBV7-8 and TRBJ1-5; TRBD1 might be the D (6 bases). The CDR3 runs to 14 residues. The germline CDR1 and CDR2 sequences are SGHVS and FQNEAQ. With 6 bases removed from V and 2 bases from J, the gap between germline ends came to 11 bases. The CDR3 loop reads CASRMGAGNQPQHF. CDR3 bases: TGTGCCAGCAGGATGGGGGCTGGCAATCAGCCCCAGCATTTT.

This clonotype was seen many times. The genes are TRBV29-1 and TRBJ2-7, with D unresolved. With 1 base removed from V and 2 bases from J, the gap between germline ends came to 9 bases. The CDR3 is 13 amino acids. The germline V gene encodes CDR1 SQVTM and CDR2 ANQGSEA. The CDR3 DNA sequence: TGCAGCGTTGAAGTCAGGAGTACCTACGAGCAGTACTTC. Its translation: CSVEVRSTYEQYF.

This clonotype was detected only a few times. The gene calls are TRBV18 and TRBJ2-2; D gene ambiguous. The germline CDR1 and CDR2 sequences are KGHSH and LQKENI. This CDR3 spans 14 amino acids. V was shortened by 2 bases and J by 1 base, with 5 bases between the two germline ends. CDR3 sequence reads: CASSPNRNTGELFF. CDR3 nucleotide sequence: TGTGCCAGCTCACCAAACCGGAACACCGGGGAGCTGTTTTTT. Variable domain in full (rest from reference TRBV18 and TRBJ2-2): NAGVMQNPRHLVRRRGQEARLRCSPMKGHSHVYWYRQLPEEGLKFMVYLQKENIIDESGMPKERFSAEFPKEGPSILRIQQVVRGDSAAYFCASSPNRNTGELFFGEGSRLTVL.

This clonotype was counted ten times or more. V is TRBV21-1 and J is TRBJ1-6; the DNA was not compared with TRBD1, the D call given in the table. TRBV21-1 constitutes a pseudogene. The CDR3 spans 20 residues. The CDR3 sequence: CASSTYPGTGGKSPNSPLHF. The CDR3, as DNA: TGTGCCAGCAGCACGTACCCCGGGACAGGGGGCAAATCGCCAAATTCACCCCTCCACTTT.

This clonotype was detected ten times or more. This chain uses TRBV3-1 with TRBJ1-3, with D possibly TRBD1 on 5 matching bases. The V gene lost 1 base and the J gene lost 0 bases, with 13 bases spanning the gap. This CDR3 has 17 amino acids. Germline lookup yields CDR1 LGHDT and CDR2 YNNKEL (reference sequence). DNA for the CDR3: TGTGCCAGCAGCCAAGCCCGTGCAGGGAACTCTGGAAACACCATATATTTT. Protein: CASSQARAGNSGNTIYF.

This clonotype was seen a handful of times. This chain uses TRBV7-2 with TRBJ1-2; D remains unclear. Germline CDR1 and CDR2: SGHTA and FQGNSA. V lost 4 bases and J 0 bases, leaving 12 bases between the germline ends. The CDR3 length is 15 residues. CDR3 sequence (DNA): TGTGCCAGCAGCTCAGGCGGGATCTCTAACTATGGCTACACCTTC. Translating it yields CASSSGGISNYGYTF.

The rearrangement uses TRBV20-1 and TRBJ2-7, with a possible D match to TRBD2 (6 bases). Trimming removed 1 base from V and 9 bases from J, with 7 bases in between. CDR1 and CDR2 from the germline V gene are DFQATT and SNEGSKA (reference sequence). This CDR3 spans 10 amino acids. CDR3 DNA: TGCAGTGCTAGAGGGGGAGGGCAGTACTTC. It specifies CSARGGGQYF.

This clonotype was observed at least ten times. The chain carries TRBV7-2 and TRBJ2-5; 8 bases are a match to TRBD1. The CDR3 is 16 amino acids. CDR1 is SGHTA, CDR2 FQGNSA, per germline. V lost 2 bases to trimming and J lost 5 bases; unmatched junction nucleotides: 10. CDR3 DNA: TGTGCCAGCAGCTTAAATCTGCAGGGGGCCTGGGAGACCCAGTACTTC. Its translation: CASSLNLQGAWETQYF.

There are a few counts of this clonotype. The genes are TRBV7-9 and TRBJ2-5, with D possibly matching TRBD2 (6 bases). The V gene lost 11 bases and the J gene lost 0 bases, with 22 bases spanning the gap. The germline gives CDR1 SEHNR, CDR2 FQNEAQ (reference sequence). This CDR3 is 16 amino acids long. This chain's CDR3 is CAHAGSGEPHQETQYF. Here the CDR3 DNA reads TGTGCCCATGCCGGTAGCGGAGAACCTCACCAAGAGACCCAGTACTTC.

This clonotype was seen ten or more times. V and J are TRBV4-2 and TRBJ2-5; TRBD1 agrees at 7 bases. CDR1 is LGHNA, CDR2 YNFKEQ, per germline. The CDR3 consists of 15 residues. The J segment lost 4 bases and the V segment lost 0 bases, leaving 5 bases of the junction unmatched. CDR3 nucleotide sequence: TGTGCCAGCAGCCAAGATGGGACAGCAGGAGAGACCCAGTACTTC. Translation: CASSQDGTAGETQYF.

This clonotype was found a few times. The chain carries TRBV6-2 or TRBV6-3 and TRBJ2-7; TRBD1 matches at 9 bases. Germline V gene sequence: CDR1 MNHEY, CDR2 SVGEGT. Trimming cost V 3 bases and J 0 bases; bases outside gene matches: 12. This CDR3 contains 18 residues. The CDR3 nucleotides read TGTGCCAGCAGTTATCAGGACAGGGGTCTCTTTTACTCCTACGAGCAGTACTTC. This encodes CASSYQDRGLFYSYEQYF.

This clonotype was counted between two and nine times. The chain employs TRBV24-1 and TRBJ2-7; the D gene could be TRBD1 or TRBD2 (5 bases each). The V gene's germline CDR1 is KGHDR and CDR2 SFDVKD. V was shortened by 4 bases and J by 4 bases, with 19 bases between the two germline ends. The CDR3 has 16 amino acids. CDR3 residues: CATSDPSPGRQYEQYF. The CDR3 coding sequence is TGTGCCACCAGTGACCCTTCTCCGGGACGGCAATACGAGCAGTACTTC.

This chain links TRBV5-6 with TRBJ2-7; D call uncertain. Germline values: CDR1 SGHDT, CDR2 YYEEEE. Trimming took off 0 bases at V and 7 bases at J, with 8 bases between the two ends. This CDR3 is 12 amino acids long. CDR3: CASSLATQEQYF. Here the CDR3 DNA reads TGTGCCAGCAGCTTGGCAACCCAGGAGCAGTACTTC.

The chain links TRBV5-1 to TRBJ2-6; perhaps TRBD2 as D (5 bases). This CDR3 spans 15 amino acids. Germline-derived CDR1 and CDR2 are SGHRS and YFSETQ. The V end was cut by 5 bases, the J end by 0 bases, with 9 bases between. The CDR3 DNA sequence: TGCGCCAGCAGGATGGCGGGCTCTGGGGCCAACGTCCTGACTTTC. Protein: CASRMAGSGANVLTF.

This clonotype turned up a few times. This chain connects TRBV6-5 to TRBJ1-1; D is undetermined. This CDR3 has 14 residues. Germline V gene lookup returns CDR1 MNHEY and CDR2 SVGAGI. The V end was cut by 0 bases, the J end by 1 base, with 6 bases between. The CDR3 DNA follows: TGTGCCAGCAGTTACTCTCAGGAGAACACTGAAGCTTTCTTT. The encoded protein is CASSYSQENTEAFF.

This clonotype was found a few times. The chain links TRBV18 to TRBJ1-1; no definite D call. Looked up from germline, CDR1 is KGHSH and CDR2 is LQKENI. V was clipped by 1 base and J by 6 bases, with 6 bases between them. CDR3 length equals 12 residues. CDR3 protein: CASSPQVAEAFF. CDR3 in DNA: TGTGCCAGCTCACCACAGGTCGCTGAAGCTTTCTTT. The full variable domain, completed using reference TRBV18 and TRBJ1-1, is NAGVMQNPRHLVRRRGQEARLRCSPMKGHSHVYWYRQLPEEGLKFMVYLQKENIIDESGMPKERFSAEFPKEGPSILRIQQVVRGDSAAYFCASSPQVAEAFFGQGTRLTVV.

Many counts were recorded for this clonotype. The chain has TRBV20-1 and TRBJ1-6, with D tentatively TRBD1 (6 bases). The length of the CDR3 is 15 residues. Germline V lookup: CDR1 DFQATT, CDR2 SNEGSKA (reference sequence). V lost 4 bases, J lost 3 bases, and 13 bases lay in between. The CDR3 loop is CSAKTQGVYNSPLHF. The CDR3 region has the DNA TGCAGTGCTAAGACACAGGGAGTCTATAATTCACCCCTCCACTTT.

This clonotype was counted only a few times. This chain connects TRBV9 to TRBJ2-3; 8 bases align to TRBD1. The trim removed 4 bases at V and 6 bases at J, leaving 7 bases unmatched. The CDR3 covers 14 residues. CDR1 SGDLS and CDR2 YYNGEE come from the germline V gene. The CDR3 spells CASSKRTGLDTQYF. As DNA, the CDR3 is TGTGCCAGCAGCAAAAGGACAGGGCTCGATACGCAGTATTTT.